A single sample is the source of the 21 T cell receptor beta chains below, sequenced in a study of cytomegalovirus exposure and HLA in healthy donors. PCR amplification relied on 60 Vbeta primers (plus 13 Jbeta primers). Clones were sequenced by immunoSEQ multiplex PCR, and TCRdb holds only the in-frame ones, with some missing. The sample yields about 78,000 clones, approximately 57% seen once. Sequencing was done on a sample of PBMCs. All receptors come from a man aged 25-45 years in good health and CMV-seropositive.

V usage is TRBV6-1 and J usage is TRBJ2-2, with D perhaps TRBD2 (5 bases). CDR3 length: 15 amino acids. The V and J ends lost 7 bases and 13 bases respectively, with 25 bases between them. CDR1 and CDR2 from the germline V gene are MNHNS and SASEGT. In DNA form, the CDR3 reads TGTGCCAGCAAGATCCGGGCCCTCACCCACCGGGGGCTGTTTTTT. It yields the protein CASKIRALTHRGLFF.

The rearrangement joins TRBV2 to TRBJ1-5; 7 bases match TRBD1. The trim removed 6 bases at V and 0 bases at J, leaving 8 bases unmatched. Germline loops: CDR1 SNHLY, CDR2 FYNNEI. The CDR3 runs to 16 residues. CDR3 sequence reads: CASRSDRAYSNQPQHF. CDR3 coding DNA: TGTGCCAGCAGGTCCGACAGGGCCTATAGCAATCAGCCCCAGCATTTT.

On this clone itself: This specimen includes other DNA sequences encoding the same CDR3. The rearrangement joins TRBV6-1 to TRBJ2-7, with 10 bases matching TRBD2. J lost 3 bases, V lost 4 bases, and 3 bases had no gene match. The length of the CDR3 is 14 residues. Per the germline V gene, CDR1 is MNHNS and CDR2 is SASEGT. As DNA, the CDR3 is TGTGCCAGCAGTGGTTCTAGCGGGAGCTACGAGCAGTACTTC. This gives the protein CASSGSSGSYEQYF.

This clone came up a few times. The CDR3 loop is CASSLDLVREYSYNEQFF. CDR3 nucleotides: TGTGCCAGCAGCTTAGACTTAGTGCGGGAGTACTCCTACAATGAGCAGTTCTTC. The chain joins TRBV7-6 to TRBJ2-1, with 7 bases lining up with TRBD2. The ends lost 1 base at V and 0 bases at J; junction bases unmatched: 9. The CDR3 has 18 residues. Germline values: CDR1 SGHVS, CDR2 FNYEAQ.

The chain uses TRBV5-6 and TRBJ2-2; weak D call: TRBD1 (5 bases). The V end was cut by 1 base, the J end by 7 bases, with 17 bases between. The CDR3 length is 16 residues. Germline loops: CDR1 SGHDT, CDR2 YYEEEE. CDR3 amino acids: CASSLSGAGTNGELFF. DNA of the CDR3: TGTGCCAGCAGCTTGTCTGGGGCAGGAACCAACGGGGAGCTGTTTTTT.

CDR3 residues: CASRERGGETQYF. As DNA, the CDR3 is TGTGCCAGCAGAGAAAGGGGGGGGGAGACCCAGTACTTC. The genes are TRBV11-3 and TRBJ2-5, with a tentative D call TRBD2 (7 bases). The CDR3 length is 13 residues. The germline V gene encodes CDR1 SGHNT and CDR2 YENEEA. V was trimmed by 6 bases and J by 5 bases, leaving 13 bases between them.

This clone was counted a few times. The chain has TRBV27 and TRBJ1-2; unclear D gene. This CDR3 has 13 amino acids. The ends were cut back, 5 bases at V and 8 bases at J, with 15 bases in the middle. Germline lookup yields CDR1 MNHEY and CDR2 SMNVEV (reference sequence). The CDR3 loop is CASSPLGAVGYTF. The CDR3 DNA reads TGTGCCAGCAGTCCACTCGGTGCGGTAGGCTACACCTTC.

V is TRBV7-2 and J is TRBJ2-7; 7 nucleotides agree with TRBD1. CDR3 length equals 15 residues. V lost 5 bases, J lost 1 base, and 8 bases stayed unmatched. Germline V gives CDR1 SGHTA, CDR2 FQGNSA. CDR3 sequence reads: CASSSRQGGSYEQYF. Written as DNA, the CDR3 is TGTGCCAGCAGCAGCCGACAGGGCGGGTCCTACGAGCAGTACTTC.

This chain links TRBV2 with TRBJ2-7, with 8 bases aligning to TRBD1. Germline-derived CDR1 and CDR2 are SNHLY and FYNNEI. CDR3 size: 15 residues. The junction had 12 bases not matched to a gene; V was cut back by 4 bases and J by 7 bases. The CDR3 coding sequence is TGTGCCAGCAGTGGCTGGACAGGGAGGAGAGAAGAGCAGTACTTC. This sequence encodes CASSGWTGRREEQYF. Based on the CDR3 plus reference TRBV2 and TRBJ2-7, the full variable domain is EPEVTQTPSHQVTQMGQEVILRCVPISNHLYFYWYRQILGQKVEFLVSFYNNEISEKSEIFDDQFSVERPDGSNFTLKIRSTKLEDSAMYFCASSGWTGRREEQYFGPGTRLTVT.

This rearrangement joins TRBV6-5 to TRBJ1-6, with a tentative D call TRBD1 (5 bases). The CDR3 extends over 13 amino acids. V gave up 5 bases and J gave up 5 bases, with 7 bases separating them. Germline V gives CDR1 MNHEY, CDR2 SVGAGI. As DNA, the CDR3 is TGTGCCAGCAGTGCGACAGATAATTCACCCCTCCACTTT. Its protein product is CASSATDNSPLHF.

This clone occurred once. CDR3 residues: CATRPSRIPGTEAFF. DNA of the CDR3: TGTGCCACAAGACCCTCTAGAATCCCTGGCACTGAAGCTTTCTTT. This chain links TRBV6-5 with TRBJ1-1; no clear D gene. The CDR3 is 15 amino acids. Trimming left V 10 bases short and J 4 bases short, with 22 bases between. In germline, CDR1 is MNHEY, CDR2 SVGAGI.

The chain links TRBV28 to TRBJ1-2, with a tentative D call TRBD1 (5 bases). The germline V gene encodes CDR1 MDHEN and CDR2 SYDVKM. Between the trimmed V and J ends, which lost 2 bases and 2 bases, there was a span of 9 bases. This CDR3 region has 14 residues. This CDR3 is CASSLIQGNYGYTF. The CDR3 DNA reads TGTGCCAGCAGTTTAATTCAGGGCAACTATGGCTACACCTTC.

The count of this clone is one. The V call is TRBV28, the J call TRBJ2-5, with 7 bases that match TRBD2. Germline CDR1 reads MDHEN; CDR2 reads SYDVKM. The ends lost 5 bases at V and 11 bases at J; junction bases unmatched: 23. The length of the CDR3 is 17 residues. CDR3 residues: CASSENFGASGLREQYF. CDR3 DNA: TGTGCCAGCAGTGAAAACTTTGGGGCTAGCGGATTACGGGAGCAGTACTTC.

The chain carries TRBV19 and TRBJ2-1, with TRBD2 identical over 7 bases. J gave up 7 bases and V 1 base, and 10 bases lay outside the gene matches. Germline CDR1 LNHDA, CDR2 SQIVND (reference sequence). The CDR3 runs 16 residues. This CDR3 reads CASSIGNRDYANEQFF. The CDR3 DNA reads as TGTGCCAGTAGTATAGGCAACCGGGACTACGCAAATGAGCAGTTCTTC.

This clone was found a few times. This rearrangement joins TRBV10-3 to TRBJ2-1; 15 positions agree with TRBD2. This CDR3 spans 17 amino acids. V shed 6 bases and J 0 bases; nucleotides not matched to a gene: 3. Germline V gene lookup returns CDR1 ENHRY and CDR2 SYGVKD. In DNA form, the CDR3 reads TGTGCCATCAGGGGACTAGCGGGAGGTTTCTCCTACAATGAGCAGTTCTTC. This translates into CAIRGLAGGFSYNEQFF.

The chain has TRBV5-6 and TRBJ2-1; D perhaps matches TRBD2 (5 bases). The V and J ends lost 0 bases and 0 bases respectively, with 10 bases between them. Germline CDR1 is SGHDT and CDR2 is YYEEEE. This CDR3 spans 16 amino acids. The CDR3 is CASSLAVGSSYNEQFF. Here the CDR3 DNA reads TGTGCCAGCAGCTTGGCTGTGGGGAGCTCCTACAATGAGCAGTTCTTC. The variable domain in full, with the rest retrieved from reference TRBV5-6 and TRBJ2-1, is DAGVTQSPTHLIKTRGQQVTLRCSPKSGHDTVSWYQQALGQGPQFIFQYYEEEERQRGNFPDRFSGHQFPNYSSELNVNALLLGDSALYLCASSLAVGSSYNEQFFGPGTRLTVL.

The V and J genes are TRBV27 and TRBJ2-1; D perhaps matches TRBD1 (6 bases). V gave up 3 bases and J gave up 7 bases, with 10 bases separating them. CDR3 length equals 13 residues. Germline loops: CDR1 MNHEY, CDR2 SMNVEV (reference sequence). CDR3 coding DNA: TGTGCCAGCAGTTTCGGCCAGGGGAATGAGCAGTTCTTC. Amino acid sequence: CASSFGQGNEQFF.

This clone has a single count. The chain links TRBV27 to TRBJ2-2; possible D gene TRBD1, 6 bases. Deletions cut 7 bases from V and 0 bases from J, with 15 bases between. The germline gives CDR1 MNHEY, CDR2 SMNVEV (reference sequence). This CDR3 is 16 amino acids long. The CDR3 loop is CASIGNRVANTGELFF. CDR3 DNA sequence: TGTGCCAGCATCGGTAACAGGGTCGCGAACACCGGGGAGCTGTTTTTT.

The DNA for the CDR3 is TGTGCCAGCAAACCCGGGACAGGGTTCTACAATGAGCAGTTCTTC. Protein sequence: CASKPGTGFYNEQFF. V usage is TRBV27 and J usage is TRBJ2-1; TRBD1 matches 9 bases. The CDR3 length is 15 residues. V was pared by 7 bases and J by 3 bases, with 7 bases of the junction left unmatched. Per germline, CDR1 MNHEY and CDR2 SMNVEV (reference sequence).

The V gene is TRBV27, the J gene TRBJ1-6; D remains unclear. This CDR3 is 13 amino acids long. The germline V gene encodes CDR1 MNHEY and CDR2 SMNVEV (reference sequence). Trimming took 8 bases from V and 7 from J, leaving 12 bases between them. The CDR3 region is CASATNTNSPLHF. CDR3 DNA: TGTGCCAGCGCTACTAACACCAATTCACCCCTCCACTTT.

Here the CDR3 reads CATSRRPGQGSNEQYF. The CDR3 nucleotides read TGTGCCACCAGCAGGCGTCCGGGACAGGGGTCCAACGAGCAGTACTTC. The chain employs TRBV15 and TRBJ2-7; TRBD1 matches 10 bases. The CDR3 extends over 16 amino acids. CDR1 and CDR2 from the germline V gene are LNHNV and YYDKDF (reference sequence). V shed 3 bases, J shed 5 bases, and the junction held 10 bases outside the gene matches.